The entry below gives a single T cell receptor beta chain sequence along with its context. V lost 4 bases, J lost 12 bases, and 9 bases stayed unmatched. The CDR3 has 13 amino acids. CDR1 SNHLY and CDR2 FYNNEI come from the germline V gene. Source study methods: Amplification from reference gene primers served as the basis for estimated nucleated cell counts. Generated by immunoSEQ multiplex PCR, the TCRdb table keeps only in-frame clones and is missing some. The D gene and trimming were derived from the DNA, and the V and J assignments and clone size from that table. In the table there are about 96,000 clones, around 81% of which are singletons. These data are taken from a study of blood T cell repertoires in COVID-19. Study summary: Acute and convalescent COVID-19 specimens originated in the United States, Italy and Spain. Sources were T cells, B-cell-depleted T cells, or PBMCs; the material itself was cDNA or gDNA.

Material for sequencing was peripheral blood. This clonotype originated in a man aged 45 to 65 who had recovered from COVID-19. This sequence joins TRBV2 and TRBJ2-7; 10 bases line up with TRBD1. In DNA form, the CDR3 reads TGTGCCAGCAGTGGAGGGACAGGGGAAGTCCCGTACTTC. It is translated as CASSGGTGEVPYF.